Each of the 9 T cell receptor beta chains below was sequenced from the same sample in a study of blood T cell repertoires in COVID-19. Profiling relied on immunoSEQ multiplex PCR, and the TCRdb table lists in-frame clones only, not all of them. The sample has around 260,000 clones; about nine tenths are singletons. Sequencing was carried out using peripheral blood. Receptors were obtained from a man aged 55 to 70 who had recovered from COVID-19.

The genes are TRBV29-1 and TRBJ2-2, with 13 bases identical to TRBD2. The CDR3 consists of 14 residues. The germline CDR1 and CDR2 sequences are SQVTM and ANQGSEA. With 7 bases clipped from V and 8 bases from J, the junction kept 7 bases outside the gene matches. The CDR3 nucleotides are TGCAGCGGGGAGACTAGCGGGGGGACGGGGGAGCTGTTTTTT. Protein: CSGETSGGTGELFF.

In regard to this clone: This specimen includes other DNA sequences encoding the same CDR3. The rearrangement links TRBV5-1 to TRBJ1-1; no definite D call. Trimming took 0 bases from V and 2 from J, leaving 8 bases between them. This CDR3 spans 14 amino acids. Per the germline V gene, CDR1 is SGHRS and CDR2 is YFSETQ. The CDR3 is CASSLAQANTEAFF. The CDR3 DNA reads TGCGCCAGCAGCTTGGCTCAGGCTAACACTGAAGCTTTCTTT.

The V gene is TRBV10-1, the J gene TRBJ2-2, with D maybe TRBD2 (5 bases). Germline CDR1 and CDR2: WNHNN and SYGVQD (reference sequence). This CDR3 has 14 residues. Trimming removed 4 bases at V and 4 bases at J, with 10 bases between. CDR3 loop: CASSGTSATGELFF. The CDR3 bases are TGCGCCAGCAGTGGGACTTCGGCCACCGGGGAGCTGTTTTTT.

This rearrangement joins TRBV9 to TRBJ2-3, with 8 bases fitting TRBD2. Germline values: CDR1 SGDLS, CDR2 YYNGEE. V lost 0 bases and J lost 2; bases outside the gene matches: 8. This CDR3 is 17 amino acids long. CDR3 in DNA: TGTGCCAGCAGCGTAGGTGGCGGGGGGCCGACCACAGATACGCAGTATTTT. It specifies CASSVGGGGPTTDTQYF.

V usage is TRBV14 and J usage is TRBJ1-6; the D gene is possibly TRBD1 (6 bases). CDR3 length: 15 residues. V was clipped by 4 bases and J by 10 bases, with 17 bases between them. Germline V CDR1 and CDR2: SGHDN, FVKESK. CDR3 in DNA: TGTGCCAGCAGCCCCCATGGGGGCGCGTGGTCACCCCTCCACTTT. Protein sequence: CASSPHGGAWSPLHF.

V and J are TRBV19 and TRBJ1-2, with TRBD1 matching over 10 bases. CDR1 and CDR2 (germline): LNHDA, SQIVND (reference sequence). CDR3 length: 20 residues. V shed 4 bases and J 1 base; nucleotides not matched to a gene: 18. The CDR3 protein is CASSTPAGTGEKADNYGYTF. The CDR3 DNA sequence: TGTGCCAGTAGTACCCCCGCAGGGACAGGGGAAAAAGCGGATAACTATGGCTACACCTTC.

This chain links TRBV19 with TRBJ2-1, with D possibly being TRBD1 (6 bases). Trimming shortened V by 7 bases and J by 6 bases, and 22 bases separated the two germline ends. CDR3 size: 16 residues. Germline V lookup: CDR1 LNHDA, CDR2 SQIVND (reference sequence). DNA for the CDR3: TGTGCCAGTACCAGGACAGTCACGGACTGGGGCAATGAGCAGTTCTTC. It is translated as CASTRTVTDWGNEQFF.

A single count supports this clone. The chain combines TRBV3-1 (or the pseudogene TRBV3-2) with TRBJ2-2; 8 positions match TRBD1. Germline V gene sequence: CDR1 LGHDT, CDR2 YNNKEL (reference sequence). The junction had 4 bases not matched to a gene; V was cut back by 3 bases and J by 4 bases. CDR3 size: 15 residues. The chain's CDR3 is CASSQPDRVTGELFF. CDR3 DNA: TGTGCCAGCAGCCAGCCGGACAGGGTCACCGGGGAGCTGTTTTTT.

The chain links TRBV10-3 to TRBJ1-2, with 9 bases fitting TRBD1. Unmatched junction bases numbered 17, after V lost 4 bases and J lost 5 bases. The CDR3 totals 18 residues. Germline CDR1 is ENHRY and CDR2 is SYGVKD. CDR3: CAISALSSGGQGGYGYTF. CDR3 DNA sequence: TGTGCCATCAGTGCCTTATCTTCCGGGGGACAGGGCGGGTATGGCTACACCTTC.